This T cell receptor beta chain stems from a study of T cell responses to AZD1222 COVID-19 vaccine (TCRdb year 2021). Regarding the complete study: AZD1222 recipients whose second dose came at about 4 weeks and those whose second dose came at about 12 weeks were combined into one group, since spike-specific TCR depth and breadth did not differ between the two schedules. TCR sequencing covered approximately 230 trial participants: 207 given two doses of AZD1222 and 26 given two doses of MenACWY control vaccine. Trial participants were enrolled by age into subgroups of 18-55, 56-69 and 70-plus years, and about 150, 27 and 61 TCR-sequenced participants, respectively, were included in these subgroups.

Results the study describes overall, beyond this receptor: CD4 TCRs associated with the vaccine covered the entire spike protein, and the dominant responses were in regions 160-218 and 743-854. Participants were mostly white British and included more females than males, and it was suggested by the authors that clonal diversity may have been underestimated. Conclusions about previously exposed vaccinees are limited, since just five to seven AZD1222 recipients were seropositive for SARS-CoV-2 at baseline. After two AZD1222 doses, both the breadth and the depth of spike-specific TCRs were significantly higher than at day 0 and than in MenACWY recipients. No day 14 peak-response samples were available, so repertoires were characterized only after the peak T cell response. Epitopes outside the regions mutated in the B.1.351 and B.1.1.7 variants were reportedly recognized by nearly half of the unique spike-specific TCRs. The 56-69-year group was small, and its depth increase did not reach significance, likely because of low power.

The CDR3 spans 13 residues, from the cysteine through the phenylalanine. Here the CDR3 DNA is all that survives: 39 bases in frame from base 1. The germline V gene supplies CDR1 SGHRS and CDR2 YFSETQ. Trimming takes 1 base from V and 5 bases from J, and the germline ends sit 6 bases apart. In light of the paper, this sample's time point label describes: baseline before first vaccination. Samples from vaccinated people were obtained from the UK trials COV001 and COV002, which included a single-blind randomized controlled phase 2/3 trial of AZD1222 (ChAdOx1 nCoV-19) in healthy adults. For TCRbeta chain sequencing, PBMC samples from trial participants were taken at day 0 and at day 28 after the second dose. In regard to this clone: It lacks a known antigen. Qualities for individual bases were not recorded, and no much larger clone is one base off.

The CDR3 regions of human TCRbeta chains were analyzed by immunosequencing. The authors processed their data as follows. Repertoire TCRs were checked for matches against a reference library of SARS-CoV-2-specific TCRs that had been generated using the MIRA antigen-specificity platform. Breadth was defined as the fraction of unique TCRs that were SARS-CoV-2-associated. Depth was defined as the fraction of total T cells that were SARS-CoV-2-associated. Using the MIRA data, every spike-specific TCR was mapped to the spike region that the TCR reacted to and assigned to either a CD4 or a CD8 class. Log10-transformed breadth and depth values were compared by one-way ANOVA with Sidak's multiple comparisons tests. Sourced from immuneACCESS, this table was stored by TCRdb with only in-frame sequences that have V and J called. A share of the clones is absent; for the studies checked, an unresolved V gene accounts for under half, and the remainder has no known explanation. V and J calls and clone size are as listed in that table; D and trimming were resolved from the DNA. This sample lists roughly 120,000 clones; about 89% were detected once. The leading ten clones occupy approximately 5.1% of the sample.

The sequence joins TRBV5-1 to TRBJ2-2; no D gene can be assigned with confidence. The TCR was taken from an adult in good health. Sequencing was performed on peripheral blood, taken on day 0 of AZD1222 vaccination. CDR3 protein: CASSLLQTGELFF. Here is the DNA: TGCGCCAGCAGCTTGCTACAGACCGGGGAGCTGTTTTTT.